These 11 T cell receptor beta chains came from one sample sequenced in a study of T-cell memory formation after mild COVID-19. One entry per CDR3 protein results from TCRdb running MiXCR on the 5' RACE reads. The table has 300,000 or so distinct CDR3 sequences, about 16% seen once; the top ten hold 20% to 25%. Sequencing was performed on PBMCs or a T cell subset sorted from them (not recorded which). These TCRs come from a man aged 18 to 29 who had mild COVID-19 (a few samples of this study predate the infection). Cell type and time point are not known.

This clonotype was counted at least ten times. The CDR3 reads CASSLGGEETQYF. In DNA, the CDR3 is TGCGCCAGCAGCTTGGGCGGGGAAGAGACCCAGTACTTC. The V call is TRBV5-1, the J call TRBJ2-5; tentative D call: TRBD2 (6 bases). The CDR3 totals 13 residues. The V end lost 0 bases, the J end lost 3 bases, and 6 bases lay between the germline ends. Germline assignment: CDR1 SGHRS and CDR2 YFSETQ.

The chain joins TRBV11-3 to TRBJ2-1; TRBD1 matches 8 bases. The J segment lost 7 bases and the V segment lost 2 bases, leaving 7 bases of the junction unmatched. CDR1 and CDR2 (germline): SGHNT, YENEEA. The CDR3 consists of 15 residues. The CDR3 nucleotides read TGTGCCAGCAGCTTAAGGGCAGGGGGCGTAAATGAGCAGTTCTTC. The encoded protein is CASSLRAGGVNEQFF.

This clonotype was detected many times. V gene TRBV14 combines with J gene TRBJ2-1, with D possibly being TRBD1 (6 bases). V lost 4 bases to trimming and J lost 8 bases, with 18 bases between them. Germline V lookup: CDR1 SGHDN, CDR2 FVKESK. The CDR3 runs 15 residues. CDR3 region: CASSPLGWGLDEQFF. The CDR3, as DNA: TGTGCCAGCAGCCCCCTTGGGTGGGGGCTGGATGAGCAGTTCTTC.

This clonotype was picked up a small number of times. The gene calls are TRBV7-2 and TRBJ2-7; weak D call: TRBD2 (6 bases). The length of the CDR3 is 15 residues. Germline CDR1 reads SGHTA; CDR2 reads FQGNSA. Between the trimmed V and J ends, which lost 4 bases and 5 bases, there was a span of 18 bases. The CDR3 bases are TGTGCCAGCAGCTCGGGACTCCCTACGCGCGACGAGCAGTACTTC. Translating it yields CASSSGLPTRDEQYF.

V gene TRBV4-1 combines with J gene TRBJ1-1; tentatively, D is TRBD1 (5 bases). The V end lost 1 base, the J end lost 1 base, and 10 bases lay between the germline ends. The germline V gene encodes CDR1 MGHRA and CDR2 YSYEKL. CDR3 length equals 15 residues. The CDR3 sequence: CASSQARRGNTEAFF. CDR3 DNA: TGCGCCAGCAGCCAAGCGAGGAGGGGGAACACTGAAGCTTTCTTT.

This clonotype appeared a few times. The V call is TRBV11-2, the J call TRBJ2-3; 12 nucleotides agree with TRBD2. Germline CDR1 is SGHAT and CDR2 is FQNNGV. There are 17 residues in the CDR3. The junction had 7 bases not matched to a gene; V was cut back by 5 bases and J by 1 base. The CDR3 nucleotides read TGTGCCAGCAGCACAACTAGCGGGGGGACCCGCACAGATACGCAGTATTTT. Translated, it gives CASSTTSGGTRTDTQYF.

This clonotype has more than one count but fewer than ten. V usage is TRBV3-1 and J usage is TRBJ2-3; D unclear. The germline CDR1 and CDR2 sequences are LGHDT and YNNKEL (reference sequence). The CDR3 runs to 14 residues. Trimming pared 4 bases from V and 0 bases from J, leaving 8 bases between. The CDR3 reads CASSRVASTDTQYF. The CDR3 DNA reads TGTGCCAGCAGCCGGGTGGCTAGCACAGATACGCAGTATTTT.

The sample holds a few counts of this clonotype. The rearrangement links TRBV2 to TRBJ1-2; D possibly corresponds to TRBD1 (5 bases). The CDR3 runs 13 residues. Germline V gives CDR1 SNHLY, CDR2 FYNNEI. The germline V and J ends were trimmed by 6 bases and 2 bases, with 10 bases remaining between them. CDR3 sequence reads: CASRRGMNYGYTF. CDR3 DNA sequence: TGTGCCAGCAGGAGGGGTATGAACTATGGCTACACCTTC.

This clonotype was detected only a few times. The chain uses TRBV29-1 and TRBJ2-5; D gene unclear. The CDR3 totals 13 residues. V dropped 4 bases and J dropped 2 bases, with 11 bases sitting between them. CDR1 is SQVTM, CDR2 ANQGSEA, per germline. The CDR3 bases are TGCAGCGTTGGGGGAACCGGACAAGAGACCCAGTACTTC. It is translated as CSVGGTGQETQYF.

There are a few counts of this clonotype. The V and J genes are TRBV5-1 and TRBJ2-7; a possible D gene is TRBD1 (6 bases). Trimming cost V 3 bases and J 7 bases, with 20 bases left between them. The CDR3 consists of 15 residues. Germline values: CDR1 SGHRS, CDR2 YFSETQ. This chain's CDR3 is CASSSLQGSSQEQYF. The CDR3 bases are TGCGCCAGCAGCTCGTTACAGGGTTCCTCTCAGGAGCAGTACTTC. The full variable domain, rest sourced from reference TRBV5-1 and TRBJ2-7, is KAGVTQTPRYLIKTRGQQVTLSCSPISGHRSVSWYQQTPGQGLQFLFEYFSETQRNKGNFPGRFSGRQFSNSRSEMNVSTLELGDSALYLCASSSLQGSSQEQYFGPGTRLTVT.

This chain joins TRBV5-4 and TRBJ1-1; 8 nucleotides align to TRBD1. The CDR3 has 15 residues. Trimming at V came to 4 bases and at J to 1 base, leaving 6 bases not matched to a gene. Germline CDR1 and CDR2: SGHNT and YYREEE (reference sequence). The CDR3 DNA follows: TGTGCCAGCAGCCCTCGGACAGGGAAGAACACTGAAGCTTTCTTT. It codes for CASSPRTGKNTEAFF.